The 8 T cell receptor beta chains below come from one sample, sequenced in a study of shared clonotypes between healthy human individuals. Clones were read by immunoSEQ multiplex PCR, and TCRdb kept only the in-frame ones, dropping some. The sample shows some 2 million clones, 85% to 95% of them seen only once. Sequencing was performed on naive CD4+ T cells sorted from blood. Described subset: CD45RA+ positively selected. These receptors all come from a man aged 18 to 29 in good health.

In the case of this clone: A read error may explain this, as a much larger clone is one base away. The sample carries other DNA sequences with the same CDR3. The V call is TRBV11-3, the J call TRBJ1-1; 10 bases agree with TRBD1. This CDR3 has 14 amino acids. V lost 5 bases to trimming and J lost 3 bases; unmatched junction nucleotides: 3. CDR1 SGHNT and CDR2 YENEEA come from the germline V gene. The CDR3 bases are TGTGCCAGCAGCCCAGGGACAGGGGACACTGAAGCTTTCTTT. Protein: CASSPGTGDTEAFF.

In the case of this clone: This same CDR3 is encoded by further DNA sequences in the sample. The chain has TRBV18 and TRBJ1-1; tentative D call: TRBD1 (6 bases). In germline, CDR1 is KGHSH, CDR2 LQKENI. This CDR3 comprises 15 residues. Trimming pared 0 bases from V and 0 bases from J, leaving 8 bases between. For the CDR3, the DNA is TGTGCCAGCTCACCACCTACAGGGCTGAACACTGAAGCTTTCTTT. Encoded protein: CASSPPTGLNTEAFF.

A note on this clone: Other nucleotide sequences in the sample specify the same CDR3. This rearrangement joins TRBV6-1 to TRBJ1-5; D uncertain. This CDR3 is built from 14 residues. Trimming removed 1 base at V and 0 bases at J, with 4 bases between. CDR1 MNHNS and CDR2 SASEGT come from the germline V gene. CDR3 sequence: CASSEGDSNQPQHF. The CDR3 nucleotides read TGTGCCAGCAGTGAAGGCGATAGCAATCAGCCCCAGCATTTT.

The chain links TRBV18 to TRBJ2-5, with TRBD1 identical over 11 bases. The DNA end lines up better with TRBJ2-7; the J call may be wrong. The germline gives CDR1 KGHSH, CDR2 LQKENI. CDR3 length: 15 residues. For the CDR3, the DNA is TGTGCCAGCTCAACCGGGACAGGGGGTAACTACGAGCAGTACTTC. Translated, it gives CASSTGTGGNYEQYF.

V gene TRBV11-1 combines with J gene TRBJ2-7; D could derive from TRBD1 or TRBD2 (5 bases each). The germline V gene encodes CDR1 SGHAT and CDR2 FQDESV (reference sequence). The ends were cut back, 0 bases at V and 6 bases at J, with 12 bases in the middle. The CDR3 consists of 14 residues. The CDR3 spells CASSLAGTDGEQYF. The CDR3, as DNA: TGTGCCAGCAGCTTAGCTGGGACGGATGGCGAGCAGTACTTC.

The V gene is TRBV28, the J gene TRBJ2-3; 14 positions agree with TRBD2. This CDR3 spans 14 amino acids. V was clipped by 5 bases and J by 10 bases; unmatched bases: 5. Germline CDR1 and CDR2: MDHEN and SYDVKM. The CDR3: CASSGLAGGYSQYF. The CDR3 DNA follows: TGTGCCAGCAGTGGACTAGCGGGGGGCTATTCGCAGTATTTT.

V and J are TRBV30 and TRBJ2-1, with TRBD2 matching 8 bases. CDR1 and CDR2 from the germline V gene are GTSNPN and SVGIG (reference sequence). CDR3 size: 14 residues. J lost 6 bases, V lost 0 bases, and 4 bases had no gene match. The CDR3 here is CAWSVALAANEQFF. In DNA, the CDR3 is TGTGCCTGGAGTGTGGCACTAGCGGCCAATGAGCAGTTCTTC. Variable domain in full (rest from reference TRBV30 and TRBJ2-1): SQTIHQWPATLVQPVGSPLSLECTVEGTSNPNLYWYRQAAGRGLQLLFYSVGIGQISSEVPQNLSASRPQDRQFILSSKKLLLSDSGFYLCAWSVALAANEQFFGPGTRLTVL.

The chain has TRBV5-6 and TRBJ2-3; the D is unclear. Per the germline V gene, CDR1 is SGHDT and CDR2 is YYEEEE. With 0 bases removed from V and 13 bases from J, the gap between germline ends came to 9 bases. The CDR3 is made up of 11 amino acids. CDR3 bases: TGTGCCAGCAGCTTGGGGGTTTTAGAGTATTTT. This translates into CASSLGVLEYF.